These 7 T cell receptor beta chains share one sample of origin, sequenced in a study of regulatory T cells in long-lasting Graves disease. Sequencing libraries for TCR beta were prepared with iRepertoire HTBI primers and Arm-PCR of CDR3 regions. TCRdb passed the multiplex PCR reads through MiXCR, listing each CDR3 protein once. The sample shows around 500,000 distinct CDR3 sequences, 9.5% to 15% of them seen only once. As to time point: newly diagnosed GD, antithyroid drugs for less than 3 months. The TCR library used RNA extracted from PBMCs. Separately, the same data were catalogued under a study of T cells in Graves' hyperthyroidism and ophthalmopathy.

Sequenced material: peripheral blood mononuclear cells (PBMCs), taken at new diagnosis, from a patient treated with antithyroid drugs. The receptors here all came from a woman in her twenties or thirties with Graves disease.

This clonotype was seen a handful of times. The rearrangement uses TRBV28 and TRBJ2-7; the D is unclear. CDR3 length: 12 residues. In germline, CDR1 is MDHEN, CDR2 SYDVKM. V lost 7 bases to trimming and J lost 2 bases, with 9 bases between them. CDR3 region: CASNSRPYEQYF. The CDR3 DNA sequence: TGTGCCAGCAACTCCCGTCCCTACGAGCAGTACTTC.

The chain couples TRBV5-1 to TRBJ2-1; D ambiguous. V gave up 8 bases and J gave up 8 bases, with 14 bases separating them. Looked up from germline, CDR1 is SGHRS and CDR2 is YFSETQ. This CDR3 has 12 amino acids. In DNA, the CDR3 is TGCGCCAGGCCCCACTCTAGGGATGAGCAGTTCTTC. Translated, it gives CARPHSRDEQFF.

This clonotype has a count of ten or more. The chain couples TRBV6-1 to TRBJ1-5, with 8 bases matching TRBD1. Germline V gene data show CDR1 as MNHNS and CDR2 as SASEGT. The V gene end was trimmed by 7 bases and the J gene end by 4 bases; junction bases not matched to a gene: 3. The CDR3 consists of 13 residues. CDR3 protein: CASTRTGNQPQHF. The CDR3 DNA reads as TGTGCCAGCACGCGGACAGGGAATCAGCCCCAGCATTTT.

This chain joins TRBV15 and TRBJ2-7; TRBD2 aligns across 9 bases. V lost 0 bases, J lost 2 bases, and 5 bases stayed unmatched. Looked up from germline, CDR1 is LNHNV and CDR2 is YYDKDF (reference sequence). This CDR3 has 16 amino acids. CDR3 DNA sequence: TGTGCCACCAGCAGAGATGTACTAGCGGGCCCCTACGAGCAGTACTTC. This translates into CATSRDVLAGPYEQYF. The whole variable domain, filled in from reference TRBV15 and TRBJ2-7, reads DAMVIQNPRYQVTQFGKPVTLSCSQTLNHNVMYWYQQKSSQAPKLLFHYYDKDFNNEADTPDNFQSRRPNTSFCFLDIRSPGLGDTAMYLCATSRDVLAGPYEQYFGPGTRLTVT.

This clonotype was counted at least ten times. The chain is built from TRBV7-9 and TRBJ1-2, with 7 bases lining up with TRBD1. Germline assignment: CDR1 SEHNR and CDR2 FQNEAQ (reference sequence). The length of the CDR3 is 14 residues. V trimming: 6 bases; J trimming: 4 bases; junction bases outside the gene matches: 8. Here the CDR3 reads CASSMDTGAYGYTF. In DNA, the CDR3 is TGTGCCAGCAGTATGGACACAGGGGCCTATGGCTACACCTTC. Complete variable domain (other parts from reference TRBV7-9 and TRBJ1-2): DTGVSQNPRHKITKRGQNVTFRCDPISEHNRLYWYRQTLGQGPEFLTYFQNEAQLEKSRLLSDRFSAERPKGSFSTLEIQRTEQGDSAMYLCASSMDTGAYGYTFGSGTRLTVV.

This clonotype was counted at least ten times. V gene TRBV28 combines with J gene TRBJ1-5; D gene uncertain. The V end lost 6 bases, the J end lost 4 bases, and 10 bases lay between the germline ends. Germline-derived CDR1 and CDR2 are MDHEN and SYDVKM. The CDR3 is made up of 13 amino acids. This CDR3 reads CASSRPFNQPQHF. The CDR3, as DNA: TGTGCCAGCAGCCGCCCCTTTAATCAGCCCCAGCATTTT.

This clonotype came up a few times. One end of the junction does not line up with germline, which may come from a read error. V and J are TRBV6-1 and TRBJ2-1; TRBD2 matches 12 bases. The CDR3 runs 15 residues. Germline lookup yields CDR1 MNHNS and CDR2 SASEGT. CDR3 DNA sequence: TGTGCCTGCAGTGCCCTAGCGGGAGGGCGCAATGAGCAGTTCTTC. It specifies CACSALAGGRNEQFF.